The rows below give T cell receptor beta chains drawn from one sample of a study of T cell changes during pregnancy in multiple sclerosis. The table came from immunoSEQ multiplex PCR; TCRdb's copy has only in-frame clones and leaves some out. This table has 75,000 to 95,000 clones, roughly 90% appearing once. Specimen: peripheral blood, collected in the first trimester of pregnancy. These TCRs come from a female donor in good health, enrolled as a control in a pregnancy study. Both conserved end residues are part of each CDR3. Each record gives: CDR3 DNA, CDR3 protein, J gene, D gene, V gene, clone size. A D gene is named only where the DNA matches it firmly. Clone size is shown for a subset of rows, as once, few, many or a class of expanded clone.

DNA: TGTGCCAGCAGCTTAGGAGGGGACAGAAATTCACCCCTCCACTTT; CDR3: CASSLGGDRNSPLHF; J: TRBJ1-6; D: TRBD1; V: TRBV11-1; size: -
DNA: TGTGCCAGCAGCCCAGGGACAGGAGGAAACACCATATATTTT; CDR3: CASSPGTGGNTIYF; J: TRBJ1-3; D: TRBD1; V: TRBV7-9; size: -
DNA: TGTGCCAGCAGCTTCAGTGGGGGGGAATCGAATGAGCAGTTCTTC; CDR3: CASSFSGGESNEQFF; J: TRBJ2-1; D: TRBD2; V: TRBV7-9; size: -
DNA: TGTGCCAGCAAGTCGGCCTCAGGGAAAGAGACCCAGTACTTC; CDR3: CASKSASGKETQYF; J: TRBJ2-5; D: -; V: TRBV27; size: -
DNA: TGCGCCAGCAGCCAAGATACGGTCGGAAACACCATATATTTT; CDR3: CASSQDTVGNTIYF; J: TRBJ1-3; D: -; V: TRBV4-3; size: few
DNA: TGTGCCAGCAGCTTGGAACACCTGAACACCGGGGAGCTGTTTTTT; CDR3: CASSLEHLNTGELFF; J: TRBJ2-2; D: -; V: TRBV5-6; size: -
DNA: TGTGCCAGCAGCTTAGCAGCCCCAGCAGGGCAGTACTTC; CDR3: CASSLAAPAGQYF; J: TRBJ2-7; D: -; V: TRBV7-8; size: -
DNA: TGTGCCAGTAGTATGGACGCCCAACCGGGACAGGGGGATTACAATGAGCAGTTCTTC; CDR3: CASSMDAQPGQGDYNEQFF; J: TRBJ2-1; D: TRBD1; V: TRBV19; size: -
DNA: TGTGCCAGCAGCGAACGACACAGGGGTGGTTCACCCCTCCACTTT; CDR3: CASSERHRGGSPLHF; J: TRBJ1-6; D: TRBD1; V: TRBV5-6; size: -
DNA: TGCAGCGTTGGGGGACTAGGAGGAAGCTCCTACAATGAGCAGTTCTTC; CDR3: CSVGGLGGSSYNEQFF; J: TRBJ2-1; D: TRBD2; V: TRBV29-1; size: -
DNA: TGTGCCAGCAGTCCCGGCCAGGGGGGTAGCAATCAGCCCCAGCATTTT; CDR3: CASSPGQGGSNQPQHF; J: TRBJ1-5; D: TRBD1; V: TRBV27; size: -
DNA: TGTGCCAGCACCCCGGGGGGGCGAGAGACCCAGTACTTC; CDR3: CASTPGGRETQYF; J: TRBJ2-5; D: TRBD2; V: TRBV2; size: once
DNA: TGTGCCAGCAAGGCGGGGGCGAAAGGGGCAACTAATGAAAAACTGTTTTTT; CDR3: CASKAGAKGATNEKLFF; J: TRBJ1-4; D: -; V: TRBV28; size: -
DNA: TGTGCCAGCAGCCCCCGGGACAGGGGGACTACTGAAGCTTTCTTT; CDR3: CASSPRDRGTTEAFF; J: TRBJ1-1; D: TRBD1; V: TRBV7-8; size: -
DNA: TGTGCCAGCTCAGACAGGGTGAACTATGGCTACACCTTC; CDR3: CASSDRVNYGYTF; J: TRBJ1-2; D: TRBD1; V: TRBV6-5; size: -
DNA: TGCGCCAGCAGCCAAGATCTGAGCGGGGTCTACGAGCAGTACTTC; CDR3: CASSQDLSGVYEQYF; J: TRBJ2-7; D: TRBD2; V: TRBV4-3; size: -
DNA: TGCGCCAGCAGCCCTACAGGGATTAGCAATCAGCCCCAGCATTTT; CDR3: CASSPTGISNQPQHF; J: TRBJ1-5; D: -; V: TRBV4-3; size: -
DNA: TGCGCCAGCAGCCAAGACTTTTTGGGCGGGGGCGTTAATGAGCAGTTCTTC; CDR3: CASSQDFLGGGVNEQFF; J: TRBJ2-1; D: -; V: TRBV4-3; size: -
DNA: TGTGCCTGGAGTGAGGGACAGGGGGCCTCGACCCAGTACTTC; CDR3: CAWSEGQGASTQYF; J: TRBJ2-5; D: TRBD1; V: TRBV30; size: -
DNA: TGCAGCGTTGAAACAGGGGGTAACTATGGCTACACCTTC; CDR3: CSVETGGNYGYTF; J: TRBJ1-2; D: TRBD1; V: TRBV29-1; size: -
DNA: TGCGCCAGCAGCTTACAGGGCGAGGGGAACACTGAAGCTTTCTTT; CDR3: CASSLQGEGNTEAFF; J: TRBJ1-1; D: -; V: TRBV4-3; size: -
DNA: TGCAGTGCGAACAGGGATTCACCCCTCCACTTT; CDR3: CSANRDSPLHF; J: TRBJ1-6; D: -; V: TRBV20-1; size: -
DNA: TGTGCCAGCAGTTTAGGGAAGGGGAAGGCTAATGAAAAACTGTTTTTT; CDR3: CASSLGKGKANEKLFF; J: TRBJ1-4; D: -; V: TRBV6-5; size: -
DNA: TGCGCCAGCAGCCAAGATTGGGGACAGGGGAAAGTTAATGTCCGGTCACCCCTCCACTTT; CDR3: CASSQDWGQGKVNVRSPLHF; J: TRBJ1-6; D: TRBD1; V: TRBV4-3; size: -
DNA: TGCGCCAGCAGCTCTTTTGACCCCGAGGATCCGTACTTC; CDR3: CASSSFDPEDPYF; J: TRBJ2-7; D: -; V: TRBV5-1; size: -
DNA: TGTGCCAGCAGTGGGGGGGCGACAGATACGCAGTATTTT; CDR3: CASSGGATDTQYF; J: TRBJ2-3; D: -; V: TRBV9; size: -
DNA: TGTGCCAGCAGGTTGACAGGGGGCCCCTATGGCTACACCTTC; CDR3: CASRLTGGPYGYTF; J: TRBJ1-2; D: TRBD1; V: TRBV28; size: -